The clone carrying this T cell receptor beta chain was counted a single time. Some clones are missing from TCRdb's copy, which holds only in-frame ones; the method was immunoSEQ multiplex PCR. This sample has about 690,000 clones, with 90% found just once. This specimen comes from a study of shared clonotypes between healthy human individuals. Pooled CD45RO+ cells and CCR7-negative CD45RA+ TemRA cells made up CD8 memory. The material sequenced was memory CD8+ T cells from PBMCs. Subset noted: CD45RO+ cells pooled with CCR7-negative TemRA cells. The sequence was obtained from a young man in good health. Some clones in this sample may be carry-over from other donors' samples.

Here the CDR3 reads CASSEWVEARAYGYTF. The CDR3 nucleotides are TGTGCCAGCAGTGAATGGGTAGAGGCCCGGGCGTATGGCTACACCTTC. V usage is TRBV6-1 and J usage is TRBJ1-2; D is unclear. Per the germline V gene, CDR1 is MNHNS and CDR2 is SASEGT. This CDR3 region has 16 residues. V was cut by 2 bases and J by 5 bases, with 18 bases left in between.